This T cell receptor beta chain originates from a study of graft-versus-host responses after intestinal transplantation. General study results and limits: Early post-transplant HvG declines were associated with peak circulating GvH clone levels. Recipient-marrow GvH clones were detected, some having first appeared in ileum or blood. Subjects displaying graft-donor T cell macrochimerism possessed elevated graft-versus-host to host-versus-graft clonal ratios inside allografts.

The table came from immunoSEQ multiplex PCR; TCRdb's copy has only in-frame clones and leaves some out. The repertoire holds about 26,000 clones, with around 80% as singletons. As concerns this clone: As yet, its antigen is unknown.

The CDR3 spans 17 residues. V gave up 5 bases and J gave up 0 bases; unmatched junction bases: 13. Germline V lookup: CDR1 SGHAT, CDR2 FQDESV (reference sequence). The sequence derives from a human donor who received an intestinal transplant. The rearrangement joins TRBV11-1 to TRBJ2-7; 7 positions match TRBD1. The starting material was unstimulated CD4+ T cells sorted from spleen or lymph node cells, obtained before intestinal transplant. The DNA for the CDR3 is TGTGCCAGCAGCCCGGGACAGTTAGAGGCTAGCTCCTACGAGCAGTACTTC. Translated: CASSPGQLEASSYEQYF.